The 21 T cell receptor beta chains given below trace back to one sample, sequenced in a study of blood T cell repertoires in COVID-19. Assay used: immunoSEQ multiplex PCR; TCRdb lists only in-frame clones, some missing. Among around 92,000 clones listed, roughly nine tenths were seen once. What was sequenced was peripheral blood. All receptors come from a woman at least 80 years old with active COVID-19.

The chain employs TRBV3-1 (or the pseudogene TRBV3-2) and TRBJ2-1, with 10 bases identical to TRBD2. The V and J ends lost 4 bases and 4 bases, in that order; junction bases with no gene match: 7. This CDR3 contains 16 residues. CDR1 is LGHDT, CDR2 YNNKEL, per germline (reference sequence). CDR3 nucleotides: TGTGCCAGCAGCCCTGACCCGACTAGCGGGTACAATGAGCAGTTCTTC. Protein product: CASSPDPTSGYNEQFF.

This rearrangement joins TRBV5-8 to TRBJ2-3; 11 bases are shared with TRBD2. CDR3 size: 18 residues. Germline trimming cut 4 bases from V and 2 bases from J; bases unmatched to any gene: 12. CDR1 and CDR2 from the germline V gene are SGHTS and YDEGEE. The CDR3 bases are TGTGCCAGCAGCCCGGGGGGACTAGCGGTCTCCACCACAGATACGCAGTATTTT. This gives the protein CASSPGGLAVSTTDTQYF.

The V and J genes are TRBV9 and TRBJ2-2; D is uncertain. CDR1 SGDLS and CDR2 YYNGEE come from the germline V gene. CDR3 size: 17 residues. Trimming cost V 6 bases and J 4 bases, with 22 bases left between them. The CDR3 sequence is CASTLMGATPGTGELFF. As DNA, the CDR3 is TGTGCCAGCACCCTCATGGGCGCGACCCCAGGCACCGGGGAGCTGTTTTTT.

The chain links TRBV7-3 to TRBJ1-1, with 8 nucleotides matching TRBD1. Germline lookup yields CDR1 SGHTA and CDR2 FQGTGA. V gave up 2 bases and J gave up 2 bases; unmatched junction bases: 4. The CDR3 has 15 amino acids. CDR3 region: CASSLLGQGNTEAFF. The CDR3 coding sequence is TGTGCCAGCAGCTTACTAGGACAGGGAAACACTGAAGCTTTCTTT. Looking up the rest from reference TRBV7-3 and TRBJ1-1 gives the full variable domain: GAGVSQTPSNKVTEKGKYVELRCDPISGHTALYWYRQSLGQGPEFLIYFQGTGAADDSGLPNDRFFAVRPEGSVSTLKIQRTERGDSAVYLCASSLLGQGNTEAFFGQGTRLTVV.

The V gene is TRBV28, the J gene TRBJ2-7; TRBD2 matches at 11 bases. From germline, CDR1 is MDHEN and CDR2 SYDVKM. V lost 6 bases, J lost 1 base, and 5 bases stayed unmatched. The CDR3 is 15 amino acids. Here the CDR3 reads CASSPGTSGSYEQYF. The CDR3, as DNA: TGTGCCAGCAGCCCCGGGACTAGCGGTTCCTACGAGCAGTACTTC.

The chain couples TRBV4-3 to TRBJ2-7; 7 bases are shared with TRBD1. V lost 4 bases and J lost 1; bases outside the gene matches: 10. In germline, CDR1 is LGHNA, CDR2 YSLEER. CDR3 length: 16 residues. The CDR3 here is CASSRMVQGPSYEQYF. The CDR3 DNA reads TGCGCCAGCAGCCGGATGGTACAGGGGCCATCCTACGAGCAGTACTTC.

This chain joins TRBV11-2 and TRBJ2-1; D gene ambiguous. V dropped 7 bases and J dropped 7 bases, with 20 bases sitting between them. The CDR3 length is 15 residues. The germline gives CDR1 SGHAT, CDR2 FQNNGV. The CDR3 sequence: CASNLPLGGTNEQFF. The CDR3 DNA sequence: TGTGCCAGCAATCTCCCCCTCGGCGGTACTAATGAGCAGTTCTTC.

This clone has a handful of counts. The gene calls are TRBV7-3 and TRBJ2-2; unclear D gene. The ends were cut back, 6 bases at V and 4 bases at J, with 9 bases in the middle. The CDR3 covers 13 residues. The germline CDR1 and CDR2 sequences are SGHTA and FQGTGA. CDR3 amino acids: CASSPRSTGELFF. CDR3 in DNA: TGTGCCAGCAGTCCTAGGAGCACCGGGGAGCTGTTTTTT.

The rearrangement links TRBV7-2 to TRBJ2-2; D not certain. The CDR3 extends over 14 amino acids. In germline, CDR1 is SGHTA, CDR2 FQGNSA. V lost 4 bases to trimming and J lost 1 base, with 7 bases between them. CDR3 sequence reads: CASSSSGNTGELFF. CDR3 bases: TGTGCCAGCAGCTCTTCGGGGAACACCGGGGAGCTGTTTTTT.

This rearrangement joins TRBV6-6 to TRBJ1-1, with D hard to call. CDR1 is MNHNY and CDR2 is SVGAGI in the germline V gene (reference sequence). CDR3 length: 11 residues. With 7 bases removed from V and 10 bases from J, the gap between germline ends came to 13 bases. DNA for the CDR3: TGTGCCAGCACCTTGCCCGGGGTAGCTTTCTTT. Translated: CASTLPGVAFF.

This clone was recorded only once. This rearrangement joins TRBV11-2 to TRBJ2-6; 7 bases are a match to TRBD2. The J segment lost 4 bases and the V segment lost 0 bases, leaving 6 bases of the junction unmatched. The germline gives CDR1 SGHAT, CDR2 FQNNGV. The CDR3 spans 17 residues. The CDR3 DNA follows: TGTGCCAGCAGCTTAGAAGGGTGGGGAGGGGGGGCCAACGTCCTGACTTTC. Translating gives CASSLEGWGGGANVLTF.

The V and J genes are TRBV15 and TRBJ1-2; D is perhaps TRBD1 (5 bases). Deletions cut 0 bases from V and 3 bases from J, with 8 bases between. This CDR3 comprises 14 residues. Looked up from germline, CDR1 is LNHNV and CDR2 is YYDKDF (reference sequence). This CDR3 is CATSRDLGDYGYTF. In DNA form, the CDR3 reads TGTGCCACCAGCAGAGATCTAGGGGACTATGGCTACACCTTC.

The chain combines TRBV7-2 with TRBJ2-7, with TRBD1 matching 10 bases. Germline values: CDR1 SGHTA, CDR2 FQGNSA. This CDR3 comprises 16 residues. The V and J ends lost 1 base and 0 bases, in that order; junction bases with no gene match: 3. The CDR3 region has the DNA TGTGCCAGCAGCTTAGTAGGGACAGGGGACTCCTACGAGCAGTACTTC. This encodes CASSLVGTGDSYEQYF.

The chain has TRBV6-5 and TRBJ1-3; D is undetermined. The CDR3 is made up of 11 amino acids. Germline V gene sequence: CDR1 MNHEY, CDR2 SVGAGI. V gave up 7 bases and J gave up 4 bases, with 5 bases separating them. The CDR3, as DNA: TGTGCCAGCACCTTAGGAAACACCATATATTTT. Protein sequence: CASTLGNTIYF.

In DNA, the CDR3 is TGTGCCAGCAGCCCCGGGACTAGACCCCAGTACTTC. Encoded protein: CASSPGTRPQYF. V gene TRBV28 combines with J gene TRBJ2-7, with 8 bases lining up with TRBD2. The germline V gene has CDR1 MDHEN and CDR2 SYDVKM. The CDR3 is made up of 12 amino acids. The trim removed 6 bases at V and 10 bases at J, leaving 8 bases unmatched.

The chain joins TRBV28 to TRBJ2-7; 9 positions agree with TRBD1. The V and J ends lost 5 bases and 2 bases, in that order; junction bases with no gene match: 22. There are 20 residues in the CDR3. The germline V gene has CDR1 MDHEN and CDR2 SYDVKM. CDR3: CASSTIHLGTGTIFPYEQYF. The DNA for the CDR3 is TGTGCCAGCAGTACGATCCATCTCGGGACAGGGACTATTTTTCCCTACGAGCAGTACTTC. Full variable domain (missing parts from reference TRBV28 and TRBJ2-7): DVKVTQSSRYLVKRTGEKVFLECVQDMDHENMFWYRQDPGLGLRLIYFSYDVKMKEKGDIPEGYSVSREKKERFSLILESASTNQTSMYLCASSTIHLGTGTIFPYEQYFGPGTRLTVT.

The chain is built from TRBV19 and TRBJ1-3; TRBD1 agrees at 9 bases. Germline V CDR1 and CDR2: LNHDA, SQIVND (reference sequence). Unmatched junction bases numbered 9, after V lost 6 bases and J lost 0 bases. The CDR3 contains 17 residues. Here the CDR3 reads CASRSSGTGYSGNTIYF. In nucleotides, the CDR3 is TGTGCCAGTAGATCCTCCGGGACAGGGTACTCTGGAAACACCATATATTTT.

J is TRBJ2-1 and V is TRBV24-1; D unresolved. V shed 9 bases and J shed 4 bases, with 12 bases lying between them. CDR3 length: 13 amino acids. Germline CDR1 is KGHDR and CDR2 is SFDVKD. CDR3 residues: CATPSRFYNEQFF. The DNA for the CDR3 is TGTGCCACCCCAAGCCGTTTTTACAATGAGCAGTTCTTC.

Written as DNA, the CDR3 is TGTGCCAGTAGTGGAGGGAACTCCTACGAGCAGTACTTC. It encodes CASSGGNSYEQYF. This chain connects TRBV19 to TRBJ2-7; D may be TRBD2 (6 bases). The CDR3 is 13 amino acids. The V and J ends lost 5 bases and 0 bases respectively, with 8 bases between them. CDR1 is LNHDA and CDR2 is SQIVND in the germline V gene (reference sequence).

This rearrangement joins TRBV5-5 to TRBJ2-3; 15 bases map to TRBD2. Germline CDR1 SGHKS, CDR2 YYEKEE (reference sequence). The V segment lost 2 bases and the J segment 6 bases; nucleotides outside the gene matches: 7. The CDR3 has 17 residues. The DNA for the CDR3 is TGTGCCAGCAGCTTAATAACAGGGACTAGCGGGAGGGATACGCAGTATTTT. Amino acid sequence: CASSLITGTSGRDTQYF.

The CDR3 is CAISEPTGASYEQYF. Written as DNA, the CDR3 is TGTGCCATCAGTGAGCCGACAGGGGCGAGCTACGAGCAGTACTTC. This sequence joins TRBV10-3 and TRBJ2-7, with 8 nucleotides matching TRBD1. The germline V gene encodes CDR1 ENHRY and CDR2 SYGVKD. Trimming at V came to 2 bases and at J to 3 bases, leaving 6 bases not matched to a gene. CDR3 length: 15 residues.